The source of this T cell receptor (beta chain) is a study of control samples from healthy donors and cancer patients. Germline values: CDR1 MNHEY, CDR2 SMNVEV (reference sequence). The CDR3 consists of 21 residues. Losses at the gene ends were 4 bases for V and 0 bases for J; bases not matched to a gene: 19. By share, this clone counts as large. The table came from immunoSEQ multiplex PCR; TCRdb's copy has only in-frame clones and leaves some out. The table shows over 90,000 clones, with around 88% occurring only once. Material: PBMCs. The chain employs TRBV27 and TRBJ2-1; 9 positions match TRBD2. The sequence came from a man between 60 and 70 years old with lung cancer. CDR3 sequence: CASSSSLSTSGPKSSYNEQFF. The CDR3 bases are TGTGCCAGCAGTTCCTCCCTTTCAACTAGCGGGCCGAAGAGCTCCTACAATGAGCAGTTCTTC.